The next 9 T cell receptor beta chains were all read from a single sample in a study of T cells in localized non-small cell lung cancer. Some clones are missing from TCRdb's copy, which holds only in-frame ones; the method was immunoSEQ multiplex PCR. The data contain 55,000 to 80,000 clones, 84% of them singletons. Sequenced here: peripheral blood, sampled before any cancer treatment. These receptors all come from a female donor of 60 years or more with stage I lung adenocarcinoma.

The V gene is TRBV5-1, the J gene TRBJ2-7; D uncertain. Germline-derived CDR1 and CDR2 are SGHRS and YFSETQ. The CDR3 runs 12 residues. V was trimmed by 4 bases and J by 6 bases, leaving 11 bases between them. CDR3 in amino acids: CASSLDQVEQYF. The CDR3 DNA reads as TGCGCCAGCAGCCTGGACCAGGTCGAGCAGTACTTC.

The genes are TRBV27 and TRBJ2-1, with D tentatively TRBD2 (6 bases). Trimming stripped 6 bases from V and 8 bases from J, with 20 bases between. Germline V lookup: CDR1 MNHEY, CDR2 SMNVEV (reference sequence). The CDR3 has 15 amino acids. CDR3 residues: CASRGRALPGDEQFF. In DNA form, the CDR3 reads TGTGCCAGCAGGGGGCGGGCCCTACCGGGGGATGAGCAGTTCTTC.

The chain is built from TRBV2 and TRBJ1-2; D is unresolved. V gave up 7 bases and J gave up 4 bases, with 16 bases separating them. Per the germline V gene, CDR1 is SNHLY and CDR2 is FYNNEI. The CDR3 spans 14 residues. As DNA, the CDR3 is TGTGCCAGCACTCCAGGCAGTGGAGTCTATGGCTACACCTTC. Encoded protein: CASTPGSGVYGYTF.

V is TRBV7-8 and J is TRBJ2-7; 8 nucleotides match TRBD1. The trim removed 2 bases at V and 3 bases at J, leaving 3 bases unmatched. Germline CDR1 and CDR2: SGHVS and FQNEAQ. The CDR3 is 14 amino acids. CDR3 amino acids: CASSLQTGGYEQYF. As DNA, the CDR3 is TGTGCCAGCAGCTTACAAACAGGGGGCTACGAGCAGTACTTC. Full variable domain (rest looked up from reference TRBV7-8 and TRBJ2-7): GAGVSQSPRYKVAKRGQDVALRCDPISGHVSLFWYQQALGQGPEFLTYFQNEAQLDKSGLPSDRFFAERPEGSVSTLKIQRTQQEDSAVYLCASSLQTGGYEQYFGPGTRLTVT.

The chain recombines TRBV7-2 with TRBJ2-1; 7 bases are shared with TRBD2. In germline, CDR1 is SGHTA, CDR2 FQGNSA. V shed 3 bases and J 0 bases; nucleotides not matched to a gene: 8. This CDR3 contains 17 residues. CDR3 amino acids: CASSLASGSSSYNEQFF. CDR3 nucleotide sequence: TGTGCCAGCAGCTTGGCTAGCGGTTCCAGCTCCTACAATGAGCAGTTCTTC.

This clone has just one count. V and J are TRBV6-1 and TRBJ1-5; possibly TRBD1 for D (5 bases). Germline V gene lookup returns CDR1 MNHNS and CDR2 SASEGT. The germline V and J ends were trimmed by 1 base and 6 bases, with 10 bases remaining between them. CDR3 size: 14 residues. The CDR3 DNA is TGTGCCAGCAGTGAAGTGGCAGGGAGTCAGCCCCAGCATTTT. The encoded protein is CASSEVAGSQPQHF.

In its sample, this clone was seen a few times. The chain links TRBV6-1 to TRBJ1-1, with no clear D. This CDR3 is 14 amino acids long. Deletions cut 0 bases from V and 5 bases from J, with 10 bases between. Per the germline V gene, CDR1 is MNHNS and CDR2 is SASEGT. This CDR3 is CASSEAADWTEAFF. The CDR3 DNA is TGTGCCAGCAGTGAAGCGGCGGATTGGACTGAAGCTTTCTTT.

The chain has TRBV6-5 and TRBJ1-1; D ambiguous. The germline V and J ends were trimmed by 2 bases and 6 bases, with 7 bases remaining between them. This CDR3 is 12 amino acids long. Germline CDR1 reads MNHEY; CDR2 reads SVGAGI. The CDR3 protein is CASSYRASEAFF. The CDR3 DNA reads TGTGCCAGCAGTTACCGCGCTTCTGAAGCTTTCTTT.

The chain combines TRBV20-1 with TRBJ2-7; D is possibly TRBD1 (5 bases). Germline V lookup: CDR1 DFQATT, CDR2 SNEGSKA (reference sequence). V was cut by 4 bases and J by 4 bases, with 8 bases left in between. CDR3 size: 11 residues. CDR3 bases: TGCAGTGCTACTCGACAGTACGAGCAGTACTTC. As protein: CSATRQYEQYF.